This T cell receptor (beta chain) is drawn from a study of T cell repertoires in cytomegalovirus infection. Study background: Carrying CMV and the relevant HLA type showed in public TCR beta signatures. Study outcomes and limitations: Totalled public TCR beta family frequency picked out people who carried CMV plus the relevant HLA.

This clonotype was seen repeatedly, ten times or more. Its antigen remains unknown. TCRdb itself ran the reads through MiXCR, one entry per CDR3 protein. The sample gives around 74,000 distinct CDR3 sequences, 3.7% of which show up once; 3.5% to 6% is in the top ten. V lost 1 base and J lost 7; bases outside the gene matches: 14. The CDR3 consists of 18 residues. This chain uses TRBV12-3 or TRBV12-4 with TRBJ1-5; 9 nucleotides match TRBD1. Source material: PBMCs. This TCR came from a human donor in good health (CMV status not recorded). Some clones in this sample may be carry-over from other donors' samples. The CDR3, as DNA: TGTGCCAGCAGTTTAGACGGGCCTCGGGACAGGGATCGCCAGCCCCAGCATTTT. It translates to CASSLDGPRDRDRQPQHF.